A selection of T cell receptor beta chains follows, all from one sample in a study of human T cells and chemical hapten exposure. TCRdb re-derived calls from the RACE reads in MiXCR, one entry per CDR3 protein. In the table there are roughly 380,000 distinct CDR3 sequences, roughly 6.3% of which are singletons. The sequencing here drew on whole blood, taken in connection with sensitization to the hapten diphenylcyclopropenone (DPC). All receptors derive from a woman in her late teens or twenties with alopecia areata. Some clones in this sample may be carry-over from other donors' samples. Each CDR3 is given with its conserved first and last residue. Fields, in order: CDR3 length, V gene, D gene, J gene, clone size, CDR3 protein, CDR3 DNA. The D gene is left open where the match is weak. The listing skips clone size in some rows; elsewhere it reads once, few, many or a size class.

17	TRBV24-1	TRBD2	TRBJ2-3	.	CATSALSTSEIPDTQYF	TGTGCCACCAGTGCTTTATCGACTAGCGAAATCCCAGATACGCAGTATTTT
14	TRBV6-2/TRBV6-3	.	TRBJ1-5	many	CASSDRYSNQPQHF	TGTGCCAGCAGTGACAGATATAGCAATCAGCCCCAGCATTTT
16	TRBV27	.	TRBJ2-1	.	CASSFTDSWVDNEQFF	TGTGCCAGCAGTTTCACGGACAGCTGGGTGGACAATGAGCAGTTCTTC
15	TRBV7-7	TRBD2	TRBJ2-5	many	CASSLQRGAQETQYF	TGTGCTAGCAGCTTACAGCGGGGGGCCCAAGAGACCCAGTACTTC
14	TRBV19	TRBD1	TRBJ2-7	.	CASRLRDSGSEQYF	TGTGCCAGTAGACTCCGGGACAGCGGTTCTGAGCAGTACTTC
16	TRBV29-1	.	TRBJ2-1	many	CSAQLASQSSYNEQFF	TGCAGCGCCCAACTAGCTAGTCAGAGCTCCTACAATGAGCAGTTCTTC
14	TRBV5-1	TRBD2	TRBJ2-3	.	CASRTVPGGDTQYF	TGCGCCAGCAGGACCGTGCCGGGAGGAGATACGCAGTATTTT
13	TRBV7-2	.	TRBJ1-5	few	CASSSIGQGTQHF	TGTGCCAGCAGCTCTATTGGGCAGGGAACCCAGCATTTT
13	TRBV7-9	.	TRBJ2-7	once	CASHDRVRSEQYF	TGTGCCAGTCACGACAGAGTACGGTCCGAGCAGTACTTC
15	TRBV10-3	.	TRBJ1-6	.	CATLRGTSYNSPLHF	TGTGCCACCCTCCGCGGAACCTCCTATAATTCACCCCTCCACTTT
15	TRBV29-1	TRBD2	TRBJ2-3	few	CSGIRTSESTDTQYF	TGCAGCGGCATACGGACTAGCGAGAGCACAGATACGCAGTATTTT
11	TRBV29-1	.	TRBJ2-7	.	CSVGEIYEQYF	TGCAGCGTGGGGGAGATCTACGAGCAGTACTTC
17	TRBV2	TRBD2	TRBJ2-3	few	CASSEGRGSGGPDTQYF	TGTGCCAGCAGTGAAGGGCGCGGTAGCGGGGGGCCGGATACGCAGTATTTT
14	TRBV29-1	.	TRBJ2-3	few	CSAETGTHTDTQYF	TGCAGCGCCGAAACAGGGACTCACACAGATACGCAGTATTTT
13	TRBV20-1	TRBD1	TRBJ2-1	few	CSAPEGAGHEQFF	TGCAGTGCTCCTGAGGGGGCCGGGCATGAGCAGTTCTTC
14	TRBV28	.	TRBJ2-2	many	CASSLDPNTGELFF	TGTGCCAGCAGTTTAGATCCGAACACCGGGGAGCTGTTTTTT
17	TRBV11-2	.	TRBJ2-3	many	CASSPTRGASRTDTQYF	TGTGCCAGCAGCCCAACCCGGGGTGCGAGCCGCACAGATACGCAGTATTTT
15	TRBV7-3	TRBD1	TRBJ2-3	few	CASSPGTGRLDTQYF	TGTGCCAGCAGCCCCGGGACAGGGAGATTAGATACGCAGTATTTT
15	TRBV5-4	.	TRBJ2-7	few	CASSPTGLGAYEQYF	TGTGCCAGCAGCCCGACAGGTCTGGGGGCCTACGAGCAGTACTTC
16	TRBV25-1	.	TRBJ2-4	few	CASSEYSGSQENIQYF	TGTGCCAGCAGTGAGTATTCGGGCTCCCAGGAAAACATTCAGTACTTC
15	TRBV3-1	.	TRBJ1-6	many	CASSPRDTYNSPLHF	TGTGCCAGCAGCCCCCGGGACACCTATAATTCACCCCTCCACTTT
14	TRBV6-2/TRBV6-3	.	TRBJ1-1	few	CASKTTAAATEAFF	TGTGCCAGCAAAACGACAGCGGCTGCGACTGAAGCTTTCTTT
14	TRBV28	.	TRBJ2-5	few	CASRAPGLQETQYF	TGTGCCAGTCGAGCCCCAGGATTACAAGAGACCCAGTACTTC
12	TRBV2	.	TRBJ2-1	few	CASRVEGNEQFF	TGTGCCAGCAGGGTTGAGGGGAATGAGCAGTTCTTC
14	TRBV5-1	.	TRBJ2-4	.	CASSLQDRQNIQYF	TGCGCCAGCAGCTTACAGGACAGACAAAACATTCAGTACTTC
14	TRBV5-1	.	TRBJ1-2	many	CASSLGRNSYGYTF	TGCGCCAGCAGCTTGGGACGGAATTCTTATGGCTACACCTTC
14	TRBV5-1	TRBD1	TRBJ2-7	.	CASSLEGQYYEQYF	TGCGCCAGCAGCTTGGAGGGACAGTACTACGAGCAGTACTTC
13	TRBV3-1	.	TRBJ1-2	many	CASSQVRQYGYTF	TGTGCCAGCAGCCAAGTACGGCAATATGGCTACACCTTC
15	TRBV24-1	TRBD1	TRBJ2-7	many	CATSDPDRAPYEQYF	TGTGCCACCAGTGATCCTGACAGGGCCCCCTACGAGCAGTACTTC
14	TRBV5-1	TRBD1	TRBJ1-1	few	CASSVTGGEYEAFF	TGCGCCAGCAGCGTGACAGGGGGCGAGTATGAAGCTTTCTTT
13	TRBV25-1	.	TRBJ2-4	.	CASTTYDKNIQYF	TGTGCCAGTACGACCTATGACAAAAACATTCAGTACTTC
13	TRBV27	.	TRBJ1-5	many	CASSFGENQPQHF	TGTGCCAGCAGTTTTGGAGAAAATCAGCCCCAGCATTTT
16	TRBV28	.	TRBJ1-2	.	CASSPGGSGSNYGYTF	TGTGCCAGCAGTCCCGGGGGGTCTGGCAGTAACTATGGCTACACCTTC
14	TRBV9	.	TRBJ1-2	.	CASSPLGGSWGYTF	TGTGCCAGCAGCCCCCTGGGGGGGTCGTGGGGCTACACCTTC